Given below is one T cell receptor (beta chain) in context. Its antigen is as yet unknown. V lost 3 bases to trimming and J lost 8 bases, with 20 bases between them. The length of the CDR3 is 15 residues. Germline CDR1 and CDR2: SGDLS and YYNGEE. The entry originates in a study of cytomegalovirus exposure and HLA in healthy donors. Study overall: The same platform as the roughly 630 first-cohort repertoires was used for the 130 or so validation repertoires, a later analysis reported. Findings of the study overall: The classifier reportedly diagnosed cytomegalovirus status with high specificity and sensitivity. A few of the chains that were CMV-associated were confirmed in vitro to be specific for CMV antigens. It was about 150 TCR beta chains that were listed as cytomegalovirus-associated.

The protocol was immunoSEQ multiplex PCR, while the TCRdb copy is restricted to in-frame clones and leaves out a portion. The sample contains 150,000 or so clones, around 83% of which appear only once. The sequenced material came from PBMCs. This chain links TRBV9 with TRBJ1-2; D remains ambiguous. The sequence derives from a human donor in good health. The DNA of the CDR3 is TGTGCCAGCAGCGGATCTTTTCGGGGTAGGCGGGGCTACACCTTC. Encoded protein: CASSGSFRGRRGYTF.